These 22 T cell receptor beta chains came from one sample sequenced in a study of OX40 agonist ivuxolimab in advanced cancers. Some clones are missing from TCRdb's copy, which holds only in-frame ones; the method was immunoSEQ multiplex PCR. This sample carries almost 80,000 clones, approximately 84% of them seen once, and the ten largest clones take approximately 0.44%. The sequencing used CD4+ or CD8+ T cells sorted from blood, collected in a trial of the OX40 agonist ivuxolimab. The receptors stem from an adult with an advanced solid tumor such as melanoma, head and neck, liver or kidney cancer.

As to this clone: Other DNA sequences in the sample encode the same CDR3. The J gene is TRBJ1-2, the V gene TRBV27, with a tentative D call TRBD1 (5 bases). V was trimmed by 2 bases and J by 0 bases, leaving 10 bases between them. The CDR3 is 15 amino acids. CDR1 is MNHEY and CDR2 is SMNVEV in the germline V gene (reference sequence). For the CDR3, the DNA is TGTGCCAGCAGTTTAAAGGGACCGCCTAACTATGGCTACACCTTC. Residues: CASSLKGPPNYGYTF.

For the CDR3, the DNA is TGCGCCAGCAGTCCAGAAGGGTCTAATACGCAGTATTTT. Amino acids: CASSPEGSNTQYF. The rearrangement uses TRBV5-1 and TRBJ2-3; D gene ambiguous. V was pared by 5 bases and J by 7 bases, with 14 bases between. Per germline, CDR1 SGHRS and CDR2 YFSETQ. CDR3 size: 13 residues. The entire variable domain, with the rest obtained from reference TRBV5-1 and TRBJ2-3, is as follows: KAGVTQTPRYLIKTRGQQVTLSCSPISGHRSVSWYQQTPGQGLQFLFEYFSETQRNKGNFPGRFSGRQFSNSRSEMNVSTLELGDSALYLCASSPEGSNTQYFGPGTRLTVL.

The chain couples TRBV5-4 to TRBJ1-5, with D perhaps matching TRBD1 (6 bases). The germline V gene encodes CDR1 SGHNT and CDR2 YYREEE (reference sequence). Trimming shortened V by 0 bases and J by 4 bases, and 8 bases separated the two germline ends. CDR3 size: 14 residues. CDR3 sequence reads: CASSLGGGNQPQHF. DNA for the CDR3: TGTGCCAGCAGCTTGGGAGGGGGGAATCAGCCCCAGCATTTT.

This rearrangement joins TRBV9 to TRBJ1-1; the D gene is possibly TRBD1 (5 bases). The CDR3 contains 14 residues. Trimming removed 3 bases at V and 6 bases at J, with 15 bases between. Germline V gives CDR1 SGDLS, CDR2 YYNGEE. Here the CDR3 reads CASSAAGMRSEAFF. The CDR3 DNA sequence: TGTGCCAGCAGCGCCGCAGGGATGCGGTCTGAAGCTTTCTTT.

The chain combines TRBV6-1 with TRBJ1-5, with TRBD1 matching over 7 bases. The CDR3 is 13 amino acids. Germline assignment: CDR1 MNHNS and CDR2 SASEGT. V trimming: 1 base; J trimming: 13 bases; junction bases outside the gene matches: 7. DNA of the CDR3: TGTGCCAGCAGTGAAGTCGGAGGGGGCTCTCAGCATTTT. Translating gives CASSEVGGGSQHF.

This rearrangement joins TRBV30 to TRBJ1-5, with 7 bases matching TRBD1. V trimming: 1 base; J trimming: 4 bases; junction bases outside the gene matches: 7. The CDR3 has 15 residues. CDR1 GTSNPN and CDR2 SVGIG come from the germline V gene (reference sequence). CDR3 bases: TGTGCCTGGAGTGAAGGGGGCGGGGGAAATCAGCCCCAGCATTTT. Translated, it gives CAWSEGGGGNQPQHF.

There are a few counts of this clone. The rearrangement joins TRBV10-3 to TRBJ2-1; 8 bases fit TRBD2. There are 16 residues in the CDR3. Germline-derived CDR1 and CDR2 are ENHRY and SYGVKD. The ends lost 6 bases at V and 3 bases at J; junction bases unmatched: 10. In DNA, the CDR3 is TGTGCCATCAGAAAAGCGGCTAGCGGGCTCTACAATGAGCAGTTCTTC. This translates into CAIRKAASGLYNEQFF.

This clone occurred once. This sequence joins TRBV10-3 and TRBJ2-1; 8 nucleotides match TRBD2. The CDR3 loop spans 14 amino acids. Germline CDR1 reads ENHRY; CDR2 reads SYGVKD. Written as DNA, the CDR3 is TGTGAACCCAAAACTAGCGGCGAATACAATGAGCAGTTCTTC. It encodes CEPKTSGEYNEQFF.

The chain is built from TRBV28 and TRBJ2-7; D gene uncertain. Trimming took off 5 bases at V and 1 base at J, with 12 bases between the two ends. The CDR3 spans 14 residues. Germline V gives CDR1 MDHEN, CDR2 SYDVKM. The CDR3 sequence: CASSPRAVSYEQYV. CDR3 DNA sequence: TGTGCCAGCAGTCCCCGGGCCGTTTCCTACGAGCAGTACGTC.

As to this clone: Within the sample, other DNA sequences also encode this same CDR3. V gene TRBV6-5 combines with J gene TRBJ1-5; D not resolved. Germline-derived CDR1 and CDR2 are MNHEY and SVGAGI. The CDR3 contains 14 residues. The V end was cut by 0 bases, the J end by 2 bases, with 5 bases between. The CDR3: CASSYSRGNQPQHF. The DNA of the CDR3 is TGTGCCAGCAGTTACTCGCGCGGCAATCAGCCCCAGCATTTT.

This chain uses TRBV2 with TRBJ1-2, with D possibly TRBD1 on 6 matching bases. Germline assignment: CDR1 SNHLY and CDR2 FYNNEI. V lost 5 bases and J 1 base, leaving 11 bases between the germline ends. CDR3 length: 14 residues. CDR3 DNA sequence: TGTGCCAGCAGTCGGGACACAGTTAACTATGGCTACACCTTC. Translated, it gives CASSRDTVNYGYTF.

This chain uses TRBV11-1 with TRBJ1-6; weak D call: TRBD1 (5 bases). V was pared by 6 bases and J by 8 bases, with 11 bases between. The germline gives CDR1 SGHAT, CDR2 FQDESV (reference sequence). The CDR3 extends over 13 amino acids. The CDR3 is CASRWGGHSPLHF. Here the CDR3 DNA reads TGTGCCAGCAGGTGGGGGGGACATTCACCCCTCCACTTT.

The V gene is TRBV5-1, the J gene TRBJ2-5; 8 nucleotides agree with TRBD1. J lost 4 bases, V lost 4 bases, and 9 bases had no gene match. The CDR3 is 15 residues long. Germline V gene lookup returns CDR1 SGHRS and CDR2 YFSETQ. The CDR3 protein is CASSTRTGRRETQYF. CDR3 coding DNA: TGCGCCAGCAGCACAAGGACAGGGCGGCGAGAGACCCAGTACTTC.

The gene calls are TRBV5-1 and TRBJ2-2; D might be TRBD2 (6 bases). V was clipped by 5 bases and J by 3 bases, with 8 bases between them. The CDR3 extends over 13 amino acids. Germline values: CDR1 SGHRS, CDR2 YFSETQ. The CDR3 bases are TGCGCCAGCAGATGGGGGGACACCGGGGAGCTGTTTTTT. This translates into CASRWGDTGELFF.

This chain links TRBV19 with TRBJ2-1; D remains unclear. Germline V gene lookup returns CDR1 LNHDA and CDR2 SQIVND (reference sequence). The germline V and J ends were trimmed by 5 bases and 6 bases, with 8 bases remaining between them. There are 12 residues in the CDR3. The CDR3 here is CASSPRRNEQFF. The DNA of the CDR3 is TGTGCCAGTAGTCCCCGGCGCAATGAGCAGTTCTTC.

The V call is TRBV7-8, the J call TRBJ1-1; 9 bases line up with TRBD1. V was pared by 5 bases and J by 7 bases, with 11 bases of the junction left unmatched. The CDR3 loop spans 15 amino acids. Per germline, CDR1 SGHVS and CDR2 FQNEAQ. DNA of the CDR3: TGTGCCAGCAGCGTCCTGGGACAGGGCCCCCTTGAAGCTTTCTTT. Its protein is CASSVLGQGPLEAFF. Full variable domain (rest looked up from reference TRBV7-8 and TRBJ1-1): GAGVSQSPRYKVAKRGQDVALRCDPISGHVSLFWYQQALGQGPEFLTYFQNEAQLDKSGLPSDRFFAERPEGSVSTLKIQRTQQEDSAVYLCASSVLGQGPLEAFFGQGTRLTVV.

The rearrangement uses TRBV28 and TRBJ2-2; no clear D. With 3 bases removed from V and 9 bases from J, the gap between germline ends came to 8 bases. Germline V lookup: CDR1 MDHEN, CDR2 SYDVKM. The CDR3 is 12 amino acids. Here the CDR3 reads CASSLAERELFF. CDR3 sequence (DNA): TGTGCCAGCAGTTTGGCTGAGAGGGAGCTGTTTTTT.

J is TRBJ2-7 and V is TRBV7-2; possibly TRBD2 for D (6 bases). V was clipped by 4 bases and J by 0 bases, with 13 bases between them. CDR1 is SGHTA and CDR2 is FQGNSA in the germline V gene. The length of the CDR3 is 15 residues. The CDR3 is CASSSIAASSYEQYF. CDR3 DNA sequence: TGTGCCAGCAGCTCCATAGCGGCCTCCTCCTACGAGCAGTACTTC.

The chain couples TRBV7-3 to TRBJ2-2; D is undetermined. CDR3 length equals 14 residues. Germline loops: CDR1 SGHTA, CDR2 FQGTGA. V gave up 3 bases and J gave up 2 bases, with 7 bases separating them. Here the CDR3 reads CASSFDHNTGELFF. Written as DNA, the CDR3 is TGTGCCAGCAGCTTCGACCATAACACCGGGGAGCTGTTTTTT.

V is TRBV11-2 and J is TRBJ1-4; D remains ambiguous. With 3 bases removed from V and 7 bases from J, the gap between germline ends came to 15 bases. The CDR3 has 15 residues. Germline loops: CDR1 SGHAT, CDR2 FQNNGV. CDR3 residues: CASSLGGLQREKLFF. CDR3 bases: TGTGCCAGCAGCTTGGGTGGACTCCAACGTGAAAAACTGTTTTTT.

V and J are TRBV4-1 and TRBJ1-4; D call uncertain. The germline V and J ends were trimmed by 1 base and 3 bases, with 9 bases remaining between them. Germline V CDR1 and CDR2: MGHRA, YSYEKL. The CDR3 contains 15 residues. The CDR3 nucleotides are TGCGCCAGCAGCCAAGTGGGTTTTGCTAATGAAAAACTGTTTTTT. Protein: CASSQVGFANEKLFF.

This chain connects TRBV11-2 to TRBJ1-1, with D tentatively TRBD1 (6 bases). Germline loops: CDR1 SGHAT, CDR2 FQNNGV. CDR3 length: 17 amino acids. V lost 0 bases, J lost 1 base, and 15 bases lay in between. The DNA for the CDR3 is TGTGCCAGCAGCTTAGAGTATGGGGGGGGCAGGAACACTGAAGCTTTCTTT. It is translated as CASSLEYGGGRNTEAFF.